The present TCR beta chain was sequenced within a study of early T cells in non-severe SARS-CoV-2 infection. Individually, cDNA molecules had unique molecular identifiers attached to them. TCRdb independently ran MiXCR on the 5' RACE reads; one entry per CDR3 protein. The sample contains 55,000 or so distinct CDR3 sequences, approximately 6.7% of which appear only once. The V gene lost 0 bases and the J gene lost 5 bases, with 11 bases spanning the gap. Per germline, CDR1 PRHDT and CDR2 FYEKMQ (reference sequence). CDR3 length: 15 residues. The TCR was taken from an adult who was a healthcare worker with PCR-confirmed SARS-CoV-2 infection or an uninfected control (not recorded which). The chain uses TRBV13 and TRBJ2-4; TRBD1 might be the D (5 bases). The sequenced material came from whole blood. The CDR3 region is CASSLGGVGENIQYF. The CDR3 region has the DNA TGTGCCAGCAGCTTAGGAGGGGTAGGGGAAAACATTCAGTACTTC.